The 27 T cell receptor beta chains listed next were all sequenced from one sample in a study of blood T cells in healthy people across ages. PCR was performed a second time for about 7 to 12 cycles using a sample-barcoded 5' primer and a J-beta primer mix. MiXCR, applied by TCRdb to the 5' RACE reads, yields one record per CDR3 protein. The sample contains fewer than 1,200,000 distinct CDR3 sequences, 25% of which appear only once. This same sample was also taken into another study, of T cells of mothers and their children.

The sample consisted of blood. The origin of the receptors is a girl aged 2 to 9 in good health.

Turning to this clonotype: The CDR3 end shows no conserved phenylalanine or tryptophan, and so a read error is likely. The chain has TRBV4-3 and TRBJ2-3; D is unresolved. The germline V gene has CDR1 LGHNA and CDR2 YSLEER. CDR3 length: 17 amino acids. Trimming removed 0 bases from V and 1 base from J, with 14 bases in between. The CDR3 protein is CASSQDLLGLGTDTQYL. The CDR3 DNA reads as TGCGCCAGCAGCCAAGATCTGTTGGGATTAGGCACAGATACGCAGTATCTT.

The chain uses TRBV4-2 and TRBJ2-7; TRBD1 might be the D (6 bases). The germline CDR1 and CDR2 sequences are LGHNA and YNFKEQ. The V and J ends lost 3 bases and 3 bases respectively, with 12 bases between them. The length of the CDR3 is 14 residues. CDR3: CASSQSQGGYEQYF. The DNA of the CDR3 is TGTGCCAGCAGCCAGTCGCAAGGGGGCTACGAGCAGTACTTC.

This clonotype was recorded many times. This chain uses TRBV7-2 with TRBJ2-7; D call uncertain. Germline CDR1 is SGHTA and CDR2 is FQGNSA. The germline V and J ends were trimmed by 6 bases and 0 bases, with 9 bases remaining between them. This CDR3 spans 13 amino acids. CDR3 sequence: CASSFSSSYEQYF. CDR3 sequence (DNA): TGTGCCAGCAGTTTCTCCAGCTCCTACGAGCAGTACTTC.

The CDR3 sequence: CASSYWTSGQYEQYF. The CDR3 nucleotides read TGTGCCAGCAGTTACTGGACTAGCGGGCAATACGAGCAGTACTTC. This chain connects TRBV6-6 to TRBJ2-7; 11 bases map to TRBD2. This CDR3 is built from 15 residues. Germline CDR1 is MNHNY and CDR2 is SVGAGI (reference sequence). V lost 1 base, J lost 4 bases, and 3 bases stayed unmatched.

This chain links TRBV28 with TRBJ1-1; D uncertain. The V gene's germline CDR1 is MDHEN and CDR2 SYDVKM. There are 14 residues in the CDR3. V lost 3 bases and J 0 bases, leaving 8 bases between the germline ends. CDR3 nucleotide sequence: TGTGCCAGCAGTTTGGGCAGATTGAACACTGAAGCTTTCTTT. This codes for CASSLGRLNTEAFF.

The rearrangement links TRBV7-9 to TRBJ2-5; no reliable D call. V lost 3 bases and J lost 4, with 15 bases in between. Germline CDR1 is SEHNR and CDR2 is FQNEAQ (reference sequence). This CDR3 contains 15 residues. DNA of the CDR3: TGTGCCAGCAGCTTCCCGTGGGCAGCTCGAGAGACCCAGTACTTC. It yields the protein CASSFPWAARETQYF.

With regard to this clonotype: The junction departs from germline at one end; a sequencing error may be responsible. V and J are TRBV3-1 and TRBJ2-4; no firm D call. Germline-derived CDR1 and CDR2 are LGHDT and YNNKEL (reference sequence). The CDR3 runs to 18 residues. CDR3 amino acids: CASSKEVHNSLAKNIQYF. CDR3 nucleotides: TGTGCCAGCAGCAAAGAGGTTCACAACTCTCTAGCCAAAAACATTCAGTACTTC.

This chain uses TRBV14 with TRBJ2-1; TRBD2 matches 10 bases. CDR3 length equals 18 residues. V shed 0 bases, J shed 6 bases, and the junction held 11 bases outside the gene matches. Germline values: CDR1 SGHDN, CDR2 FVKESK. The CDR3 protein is CASSQEGIAGGICNEQFF. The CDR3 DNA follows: TGTGCCAGCAGCCAAGAAGGAATAGCGGGAGGCATATGCAATGAGCAGTTCTTC.

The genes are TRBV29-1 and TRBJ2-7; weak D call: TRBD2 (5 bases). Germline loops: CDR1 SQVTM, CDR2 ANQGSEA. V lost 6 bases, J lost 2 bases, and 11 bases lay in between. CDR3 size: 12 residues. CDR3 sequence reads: CSVAGVPYEQYF. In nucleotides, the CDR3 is TGCAGCGTAGCCGGGGTGCCCTACGAGCAGTACTTC.

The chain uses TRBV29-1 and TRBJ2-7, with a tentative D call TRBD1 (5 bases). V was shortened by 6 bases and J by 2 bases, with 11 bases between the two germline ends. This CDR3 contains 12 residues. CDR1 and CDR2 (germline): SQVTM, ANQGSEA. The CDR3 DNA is TGCAGCGTCGTACAGGCAACCTACGAGCAGTACTTC. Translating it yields CSVVQATYEQYF.

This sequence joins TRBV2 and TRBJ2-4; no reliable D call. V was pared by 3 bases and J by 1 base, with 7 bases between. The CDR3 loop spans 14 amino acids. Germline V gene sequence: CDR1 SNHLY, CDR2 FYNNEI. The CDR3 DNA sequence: TGTGCCAGCAGTGAGGGTGAGGCCAAAAACATTCAGTACTTC. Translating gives CASSEGEAKNIQYF.

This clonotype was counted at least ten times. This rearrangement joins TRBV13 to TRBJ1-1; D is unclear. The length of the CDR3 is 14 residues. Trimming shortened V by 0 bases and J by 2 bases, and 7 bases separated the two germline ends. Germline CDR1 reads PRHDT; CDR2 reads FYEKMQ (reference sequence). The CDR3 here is CASSLGPANTEAFF. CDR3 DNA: TGTGCCAGCAGCTTAGGACCGGCTAACACTGAAGCTTTCTTT.

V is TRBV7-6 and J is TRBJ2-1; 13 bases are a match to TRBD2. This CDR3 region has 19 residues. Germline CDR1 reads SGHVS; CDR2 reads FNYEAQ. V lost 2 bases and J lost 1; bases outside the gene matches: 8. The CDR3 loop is CASSLRAGTSGKSYNEQFF. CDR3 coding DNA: TGTGCCAGCAGCTTAAGAGCCGGGACTAGCGGGAAGTCCTACAATGAGCAGTTCTTC.

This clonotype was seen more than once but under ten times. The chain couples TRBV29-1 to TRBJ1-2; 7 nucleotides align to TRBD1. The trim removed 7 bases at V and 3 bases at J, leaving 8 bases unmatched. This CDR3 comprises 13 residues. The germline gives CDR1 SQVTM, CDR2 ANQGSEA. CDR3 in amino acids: CSASTGIDYGYTF. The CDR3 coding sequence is TGCAGCGCCTCGACAGGGATTGACTATGGCTACACCTTC.

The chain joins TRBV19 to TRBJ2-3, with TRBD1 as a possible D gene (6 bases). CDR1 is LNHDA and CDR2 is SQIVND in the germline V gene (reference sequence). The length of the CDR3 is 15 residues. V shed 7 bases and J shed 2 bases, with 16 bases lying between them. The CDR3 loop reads CASNWKTGTTDTQYF. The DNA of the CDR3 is TGTGCCAGTAACTGGAAGACAGGTACCACAGATACGCAGTATTTT.

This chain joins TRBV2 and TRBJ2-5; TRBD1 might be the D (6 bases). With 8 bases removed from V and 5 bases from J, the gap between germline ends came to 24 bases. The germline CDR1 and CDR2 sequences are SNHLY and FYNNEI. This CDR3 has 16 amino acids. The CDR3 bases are TGTGCCAGCCCAGGAGGAAAAATGGGGGCCGGCGAGACCCAGTACTTC. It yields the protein CASPGGKMGAGETQYF.

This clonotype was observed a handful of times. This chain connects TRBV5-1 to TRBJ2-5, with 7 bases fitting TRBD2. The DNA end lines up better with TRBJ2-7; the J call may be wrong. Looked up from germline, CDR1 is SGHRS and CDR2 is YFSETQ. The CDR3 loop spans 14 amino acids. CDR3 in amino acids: CASSLREGLDEQYF. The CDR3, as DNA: TGCGCCAGCAGCTTGAGGGAGGGCCTGGACGAGCAGTACTTC.

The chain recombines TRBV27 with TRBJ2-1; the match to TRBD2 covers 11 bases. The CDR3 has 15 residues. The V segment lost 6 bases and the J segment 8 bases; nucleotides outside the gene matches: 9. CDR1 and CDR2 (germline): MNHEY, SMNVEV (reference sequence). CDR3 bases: TGTGCCAGCAGCTCCAGACTAGCGGGAATTCATGAGCAGTTCTTC. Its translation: CASSSRLAGIHEQFF.

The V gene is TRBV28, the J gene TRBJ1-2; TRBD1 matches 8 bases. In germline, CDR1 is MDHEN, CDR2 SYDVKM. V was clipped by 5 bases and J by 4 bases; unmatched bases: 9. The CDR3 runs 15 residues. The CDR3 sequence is CASSGVGTGLYGYTF. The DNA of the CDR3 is TGTGCCAGCAGTGGGGTAGGGACAGGCCTCTATGGCTACACCTTC.

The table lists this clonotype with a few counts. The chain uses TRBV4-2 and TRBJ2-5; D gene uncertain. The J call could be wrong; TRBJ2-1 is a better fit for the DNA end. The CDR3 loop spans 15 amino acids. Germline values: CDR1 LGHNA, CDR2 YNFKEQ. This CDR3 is CASSQAVHGRNEQFF. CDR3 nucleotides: TGTGCCAGCAGCCAAGCGGTCCACGGACGGAATGAGCAGTTCTTC.

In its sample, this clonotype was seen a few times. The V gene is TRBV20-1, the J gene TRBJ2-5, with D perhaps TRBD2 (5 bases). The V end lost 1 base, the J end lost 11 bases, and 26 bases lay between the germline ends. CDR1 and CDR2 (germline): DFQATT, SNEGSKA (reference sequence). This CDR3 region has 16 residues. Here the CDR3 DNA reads TGCAGTGCTAGAGGCCAGGTCCTGGGCCGGGAACTGCAGCAGTACTTC. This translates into CSARGQVLGRELQQYF.

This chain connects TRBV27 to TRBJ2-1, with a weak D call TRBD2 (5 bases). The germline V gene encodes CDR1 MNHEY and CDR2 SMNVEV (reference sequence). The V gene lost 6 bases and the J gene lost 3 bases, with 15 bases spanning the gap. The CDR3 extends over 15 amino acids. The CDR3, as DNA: TGTGCCAGCAGATCTGGTCCGGGGTTCTACAATGAGCAGTTCTTC. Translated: CASRSGPGFYNEQFF.

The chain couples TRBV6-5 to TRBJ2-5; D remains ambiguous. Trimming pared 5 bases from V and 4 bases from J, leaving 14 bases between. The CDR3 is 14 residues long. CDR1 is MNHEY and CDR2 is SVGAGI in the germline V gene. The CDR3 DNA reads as TGTGCCAGCAGTCCCCGGGCCCCACTAGAGACCCAGTACTTC. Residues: CASSPRAPLETQYF.

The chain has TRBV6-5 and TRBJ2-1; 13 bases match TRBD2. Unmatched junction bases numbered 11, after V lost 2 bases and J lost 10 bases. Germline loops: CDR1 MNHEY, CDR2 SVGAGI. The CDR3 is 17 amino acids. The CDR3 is CASSYDWTSGGSGEQFF. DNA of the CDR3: TGTGCCAGCAGTTACGATTGGACTAGCGGGGGTTCAGGGGAGCAGTTCTTC.

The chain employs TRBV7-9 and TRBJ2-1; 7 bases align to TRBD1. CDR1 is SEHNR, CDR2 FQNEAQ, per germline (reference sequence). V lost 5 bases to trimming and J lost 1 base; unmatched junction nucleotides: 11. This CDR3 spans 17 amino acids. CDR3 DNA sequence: TGTGCCAGCAGCCAAGACCCGGGACAGTCGTCCTACAATGAGCAGTTCTTC. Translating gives CASSQDPGQSSYNEQFF.

This chain's CDR3 is CASSSTRTSGMHEQYF. CDR3 bases: TGTGCCAGCAGCTCAACAAGGACTAGCGGGATGCACGAGCAGTACTTC. The rearrangement joins TRBV7-9 to TRBJ2-7, with 12 positions matching TRBD2. From germline, CDR1 is SEHNR and CDR2 FQNEAQ (reference sequence). V trimming: 4 bases; J trimming: 5 bases; junction bases outside the gene matches: 9. The CDR3 is made up of 16 amino acids.

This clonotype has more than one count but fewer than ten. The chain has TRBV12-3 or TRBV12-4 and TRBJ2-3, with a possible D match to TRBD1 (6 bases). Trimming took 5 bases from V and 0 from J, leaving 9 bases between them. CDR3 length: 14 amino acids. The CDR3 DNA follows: TGTGCCAGCAGTGGGACACCAAGCACAGATACGCAGTATTTT. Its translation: CASSGTPSTDTQYF.